The TCR beta chain described here comes from a study of cytomegalovirus exposure and HLA in healthy donors. Whole-study findings and limits: Later genetic work tied a missense DCLRE1C variant to beta-chain V and J trimming. Sequencing artifact likely explains a cluster of highly shared sequence variants. Follow-up analysis seemed to connect common viral pathogens with several of the most significant clusters identified. The records held CMV serostatus as the only immune exposure information.

Concerning this clone: The antigen remains unidentified.

Primers: 60 Vbeta forward and 13 Jbeta reverse. Assay used: immunoSEQ multiplex PCR; TCRdb lists only in-frame clones, some missing. The data show approximately 260,000 clones, about 93% seen once. Germline loops: CDR1 MDHEN, CDR2 SYDVKM. V was trimmed by 4 bases and J by 1 base, leaving 8 bases between them. The CDR3 totals 14 residues. The origin of this receptor is a girl aged 2 to 9 in good health and CMV-seronegative. The sample comprised PBMCs. This chain uses TRBV28 with TRBJ1-5; tentative D call: TRBD1 (5 bases). The CDR3: CASSSQGSNQPQHF. The CDR3 DNA follows: TGTGCCAGCAGTTCTCAGGGCAGCAATCAGCCCCAGCATTTT.